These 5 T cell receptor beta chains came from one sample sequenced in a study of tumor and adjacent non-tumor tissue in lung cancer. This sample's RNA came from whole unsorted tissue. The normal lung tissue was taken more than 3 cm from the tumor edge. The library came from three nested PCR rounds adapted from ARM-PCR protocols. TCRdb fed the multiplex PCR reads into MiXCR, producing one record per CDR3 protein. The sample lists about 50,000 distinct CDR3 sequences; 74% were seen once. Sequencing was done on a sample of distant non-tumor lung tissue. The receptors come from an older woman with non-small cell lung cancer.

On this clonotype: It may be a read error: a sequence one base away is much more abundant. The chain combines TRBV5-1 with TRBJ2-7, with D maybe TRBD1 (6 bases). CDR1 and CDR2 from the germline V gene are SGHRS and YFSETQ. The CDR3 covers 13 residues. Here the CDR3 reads CTSSIDTGYEQYF. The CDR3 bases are TGCACCAGCAGCATCGATACAGGGTACGAGCAGTACTTC.

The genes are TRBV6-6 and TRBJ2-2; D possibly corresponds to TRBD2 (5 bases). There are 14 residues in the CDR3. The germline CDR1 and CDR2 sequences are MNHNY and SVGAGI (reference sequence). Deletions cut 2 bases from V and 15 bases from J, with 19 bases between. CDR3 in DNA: TGTGCCAGCAGTTACCAGACGAACACCGGGGTGTTGTTTTTT. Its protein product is CASSYQTNTGVLFF.

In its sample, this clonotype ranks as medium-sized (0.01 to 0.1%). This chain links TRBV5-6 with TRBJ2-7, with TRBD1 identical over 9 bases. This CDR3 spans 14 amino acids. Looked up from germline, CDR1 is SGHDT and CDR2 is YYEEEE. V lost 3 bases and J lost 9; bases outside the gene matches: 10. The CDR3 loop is CASSSGQGGSWQYF. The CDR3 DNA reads TGTGCCAGCAGCTCGGGACAGGGAGGTAGTTGGCAGTACTTC.

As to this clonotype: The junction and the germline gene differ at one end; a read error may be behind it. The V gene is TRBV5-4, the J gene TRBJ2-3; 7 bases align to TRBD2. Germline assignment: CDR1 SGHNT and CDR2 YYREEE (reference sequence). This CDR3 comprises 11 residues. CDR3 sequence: CASSGVDTRYF. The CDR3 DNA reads TGTGCTAGCAGCGGGGTGGATACGCGGTATTTT.

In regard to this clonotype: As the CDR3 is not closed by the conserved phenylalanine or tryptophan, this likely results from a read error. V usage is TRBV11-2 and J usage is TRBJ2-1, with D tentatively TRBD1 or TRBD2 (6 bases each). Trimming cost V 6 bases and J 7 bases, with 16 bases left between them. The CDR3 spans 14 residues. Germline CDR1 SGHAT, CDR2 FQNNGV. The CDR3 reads CASRPTVGGNEQFL. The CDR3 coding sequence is TGTGCCAGCAGGCCCACGGTAGGGGGGAATGAGCAGTTCTTA.